These 30 T cell receptor beta chains were all obtained from the same sample, sequenced in a study of T cells after yellow fever vaccination. TCRdb re-called the 5' RACE reads through MiXCR, storing one row per CDR3 protein. The data show nearly 550,000 distinct CDR3 sequences, about a fifth seen once. The source material was PBMCs, sampled 15 days after the yellow fever booster vaccination. The receptors here all came from a man aged 30 to 39 who received the YFV17D yellow fever vaccine.

This clonotype was counted a few times. This chain connects TRBV25-1 to TRBJ1-1; unclear D gene. Between the trimmed V and J ends, which lost 3 bases and 1 base, there was a span of 6 bases. Germline V gene sequence: CDR1 MGHDK, CDR2 SYGVNS. This CDR3 region has 13 residues. The CDR3 loop reads CASSDPWNTEAFF. DNA for the CDR3: TGTGCCAGCAGTGACCCCTGGAACACTGAAGCTTTCTTT.

The V gene is TRBV6-1, the J gene TRBJ2-7; 14 bases align to TRBD2. Germline CDR1 MNHNS, CDR2 SASEGT. Trimming took 6 bases from V and 4 from J; bases not matched to a gene: 2. The CDR3 has 14 residues. This CDR3 is CASRRTSGRYEQYF. For the CDR3, the DNA is TGTGCCAGCAGGCGGACTAGCGGGAGGTACGAGCAGTACTTC.

This clonotype has a handful of counts. V gene TRBV5-1 combines with J gene TRBJ2-5; weak D call: TRBD2 (6 bases). CDR1 and CDR2 (germline): SGHRS, YFSETQ. Trimming left V 1 base short and J 2 bases short, with 12 bases between. The CDR3 is 15 amino acids. This chain's CDR3 is CASSLNGGRQETQYF. The CDR3 region has the DNA TGCGCCAGCAGCTTGAACGGGGGTAGGCAAGAGACCCAGTACTTC.

V is TRBV5-1 and J is TRBJ2-7; D is unresolved. Trimming shortened V by 2 bases and J by 2 bases, and 8 bases separated the two germline ends. Germline CDR1 SGHRS, CDR2 YFSETQ. The CDR3 sequence is 13 residues long. The CDR3 spells CASSFYGPYEQYF. The CDR3 DNA follows: TGCGCCAGCAGCTTCTACGGGCCCTACGAGCAGTACTTC.

This chain joins TRBV24-1 and TRBJ2-1; D unresolved. Germline loops: CDR1 KGHDR, CDR2 SFDVKD. This CDR3 comprises 13 residues. V gave up 3 bases and J gave up 5 bases, with 7 bases separating them. CDR3 DNA: TGTGCCACCAGTGATGGCCTAGACAATGAGCAGTTCTTC. It codes for CATSDGLDNEQFF.

The chain links TRBV10-3 to TRBJ2-7; no reliable D call. Trimming pared 0 bases from V and 3 bases from J, leaving 15 bases between. CDR1 is ENHRY, CDR2 SYGVKD, per germline. The CDR3 consists of 16 residues. CDR3 in amino acids: CAISESGHLVHYEQYF. CDR3 bases: TGTGCCATCAGTGAGTCAGGCCACCTGGTTCACTACGAGCAGTACTTC.

The chain carries TRBV30 and TRBJ1-5, with 11 nucleotides matching TRBD1. The CDR3 spans 15 residues. J gave up 6 bases and V 3 bases, and 7 bases lay outside the gene matches. Germline CDR1 and CDR2: GTSNPN and SVGIG (reference sequence). CDR3 DNA: TGTGCCTGGAGCTGGGGGACAGGGGGAACTCAGCCCCAGCATTTT. It specifies CAWSWGTGGTQPQHF. Full variable domain (outside the CDR3, taken from reference TRBV30 and TRBJ1-5): SQTIHQWPATLVQPVGSPLSLECTVEGTSNPNLYWYRQAAGRGLQLLFYSVGIGQISSEVPQNLSASRPQDRQFILSSKKLLLSDSGFYLCAWSWGTGGTQPQHFGDGTRLSIL.

This clonotype was found a few times. The J gene is TRBJ1-2, the V gene TRBV10-2; tentative D call: TRBD1 (6 bases). Per the germline V gene, CDR1 is WSHSY and CDR2 is SAAADI. Trimming shortened V by 0 bases and J by 6 bases, and 11 bases separated the two germline ends. The CDR3 runs to 14 residues. The chain's CDR3 is CASSESQGTHGYTF. The CDR3 DNA is TGCGCCAGCAGTGAGTCACAGGGTACCCATGGCTACACCTTC.

The J gene is TRBJ2-4, the V gene TRBV6-2 or TRBV6-3; tentative D call: TRBD1 (7 bases). The ends were cut back, 7 bases at V and 6 bases at J, with 37 bases in the middle. CDR1 and CDR2 (germline): MNHEY, SVGEGT. The CDR3 covers 21 residues. CDR3 sequence (DNA): TGTGCCAGCACCAGACAGGGCAGGTTCCTCCAATCGCACCCGGAGGGAAACATTCAGTACTTC. It codes for CASTRQGRFLQSHPEGNIQYF.

The sample holds a few counts of this clonotype. The chain is built from TRBV12-3 or TRBV12-4 and TRBJ2-1; 9 bases fit TRBD2. V was pared by 2 bases and J by 5 bases, with 4 bases of the junction left unmatched. This CDR3 is built from 15 residues. The DNA of the CDR3 is TGTGCCAGCAGTTTACAGTCTAGCGGGAACAATGAGCAGTTCTTC. This gives the protein CASSLQSSGNNEQFF.

V is TRBV27 and J is TRBJ2-4; no clear D. V gave up 11 bases and J gave up 5 bases, with 16 bases separating them. Germline V gene sequence: CDR1 MNHEY, CDR2 SMNVEV (reference sequence). This CDR3 contains 13 residues. For the CDR3, the DNA is TGTGCCCACAACCGGCCCCGCGAAAACATTCAGTACTTC. Its translation: CAHNRPRENIQYF.

The table lists this clonotype with many counts. The V call is TRBV30, the J call TRBJ2-7; 9 bases are a match to TRBD2. The germline gives CDR1 GTSNPN, CDR2 SVGIG (reference sequence). This CDR3 is 16 amino acids long. Germline trimming cut 0 bases from V and 0 bases from J; bases unmatched to any gene: 6. In DNA form, the CDR3 reads TGTGCCTGGAGTGTACGTAAAGCGGGAGGCTCCTACGAGCAGTACTTC. This encodes CAWSVRKAGGSYEQYF.

The chain uses TRBV12-3 or TRBV12-4 and TRBJ2-2; D tentatively fits TRBD1 or TRBD2 (5 bases each). The CDR3 is 14 residues long. Trimming stripped 6 bases from V and 3 bases from J, with 11 bases between. The CDR3 DNA is TGTGCCAGCAGCCCAATGGGGGACACCGGGGAGCTGTTTTTT. Protein sequence: CASSPMGDTGELFF.

The chain joins TRBV30 to TRBJ2-7; tentatively, D is TRBD2 (6 bases). Germline assignment: CDR1 GTSNPN and CDR2 SVGIG (reference sequence). V lost 3 bases and J 6 bases, leaving 18 bases between the germline ends. This CDR3 is 14 amino acids long. For the CDR3, the DNA is TGTGCCTGGAGCCGAGAAGGGTTGCGGGGCGAGCAGTACTTC. It codes for CAWSREGLRGEQYF.

The chain recombines TRBV15 with TRBJ1-1; TRBD1 is a possible D gene (6 bases). CDR1 is LNHNV, CDR2 YYDKDF, per germline (reference sequence). Trimming removed 5 bases from V and 8 bases from J, with 9 bases in between. The CDR3 totals 11 residues. The CDR3 sequence is CATSGGTEAFF. Written as DNA, the CDR3 is TGTGCCACCAGCGGAGGGACAGAAGCTTTCTTT.

The V and J genes are TRBV20-1 and TRBJ2-1; a possible D gene is TRBD2 (6 bases). Germline assignment: CDR1 DFQATT and CDR2 SNEGSKA (reference sequence). Trimming pared 6 bases from V and 7 bases from J, leaving 19 bases between. This CDR3 comprises 14 residues. This chain's CDR3 is CSARQRVQANEQFF. The CDR3 DNA reads as TGCAGTGCCCGCCAGCGGGTCCAGGCGAATGAGCAGTTCTTC.

The chain uses TRBV7-2 and TRBJ2-1, with D hard to call. CDR3 length: 12 residues. Germline V gene data show CDR1 as SGHTA and CDR2 as FQGNSA. The germline V and J ends were trimmed by 5 bases and 7 bases, with 9 bases remaining between them. CDR3 region: CASSPLPNEQFF. In DNA, the CDR3 is TGTGCCAGCAGCCCTCTCCCGAATGAGCAGTTCTTC.

This clonotype has more than one count but fewer than ten. The chain joins TRBV29-1 to TRBJ2-7; D gene uncertain. There are 12 residues in the CDR3. V was clipped by 4 bases and J by 4 bases, with 11 bases between them. CDR1 SQVTM and CDR2 ANQGSEA come from the germline V gene. Here the CDR3 DNA reads TGCAGCGTTGGATCTGGAGCTTACGAGCAGTACTTC. Translated: CSVGSGAYEQYF.

This chain joins TRBV12-3 or TRBV12-4 and TRBJ2-5, with unresolved D. Between the trimmed V and J ends, which lost 3 bases and 2 bases, there was a span of 13 bases. The CDR3 is 15 amino acids. The CDR3 region has the DNA TGTGCCAGCAGTTTTCTCAGGTTCACACAAGAGACCCAGTACTTC. This gives the protein CASSFLRFTQETQYF.

This clonotype has a handful of counts. The rearrangement links TRBV20-1 to TRBJ2-3; 10 positions agree with TRBD2. This CDR3 has 15 amino acids. The V and J ends lost 4 bases and 2 bases, in that order; junction bases with no gene match: 6. CDR1 DFQATT and CDR2 SNEGSKA come from the germline V gene (reference sequence). In DNA, the CDR3 is TGCAGTGCTATACGGACTAGCGGATACACAGATACGCAGTATTTT. Protein: CSAIRTSGYTDTQYF.

This clonotype was counted between two and nine times. The V and J genes are TRBV14 and TRBJ2-7; possibly TRBD1 or TRBD2 for D (5 bases each). The CDR3 length is 15 residues. From germline, CDR1 is SGHDN and CDR2 FVKESK. V was shortened by 3 bases and J by 4 bases, with 16 bases between the two germline ends. CDR3 amino acids: CASSQAARGDYEQYF. CDR3 sequence (DNA): TGTGCCAGCAGCCAGGCCGCTCGAGGGGATTACGAGCAGTACTTC.

The rearrangement joins TRBV28 to TRBJ2-7; D ambiguous. Germline lookup yields CDR1 MDHEN and CDR2 SYDVKM. The CDR3 has 13 amino acids. V gave up 3 bases and J gave up 9 bases, with 15 bases separating them. This chain's CDR3 is CASSFGQPASQYF. The CDR3 coding sequence is TGTGCCAGCAGTTTCGGGCAGCCCGCGTCGCAGTACTTC.

This clonotype was counted a few times. This rearrangement joins TRBV5-1 to TRBJ2-7, with D tentatively TRBD1 (6 bases). The CDR3 extends over 13 amino acids. Germline lookup yields CDR1 SGHRS and CDR2 YFSETQ. Trimming removed 9 bases from V and 6 bases from J, with 19 bases in between. The CDR3 DNA sequence: TGCGCCAACCCTACAGGGTTGGGGAGCGAGCAGTACTTC. It yields the protein CANPTGLGSEQYF.

This clonotype has only a few counts. The rearrangement uses TRBV3-1 and TRBJ1-1; D is unclear. V lost 0 bases to trimming and J lost 11 bases, with 16 bases between them. The CDR3 runs to 14 residues. Germline V lookup: CDR1 LGHDT, CDR2 YNNKEL (reference sequence). The CDR3 here is CASSQDEVSIGAFF. The DNA of the CDR3 is TGTGCCAGCAGCCAAGATGAGGTCTCTATCGGGGCTTTCTTT.

J is TRBJ2-5 and V is TRBV12-3 or TRBV12-4; a possible D gene is TRBD1 (7 bases). Trimming cost V 6 bases and J 7 bases, with 15 bases left between them. The CDR3 is 13 residues long. CDR3 loop: CASSPGQGGTQYF. The CDR3 nucleotides are TGTGCCAGCAGCCCAGGGCAGGGGGGGACCCAGTACTTC.

The rearrangement uses TRBV12-3 or TRBV12-4 and TRBJ2-1; TRBD2 is a possible D gene (6 bases). V was shortened by 4 bases and J by 7 bases, with 11 bases between the two germline ends. The CDR3 has 13 residues. The CDR3 loop reads CASSWRESNEQFF. Here the CDR3 DNA reads TGTGCCAGCAGTTGGAGGGAGTCGAATGAGCAGTTCTTC.

There are a few counts of this clonotype. The rearrangement joins TRBV7-8 to TRBJ1-5; D call uncertain. The CDR3 spans 15 residues. Germline loops: CDR1 SGHVS, CDR2 FQNEAQ. V shed 0 bases and J shed 0 bases, with 6 bases lying between them. The CDR3 sequence: CASSLASLSNQPQHF. CDR3 DNA: TGTGCCAGCAGCTTAGCGTCGCTTAGCAATCAGCCCCAGCATTTT.

The sample holds a few counts of this clonotype. The chain has TRBV5-6 and TRBJ2-7; 9 nucleotides align to TRBD2. V lost 3 bases and J lost 0; bases outside the gene matches: 7. From germline, CDR1 is SGHDT and CDR2 YYEEEE. CDR3 length: 16 amino acids. DNA for the CDR3: TGTGCCAGCAGCTCGGCAGGACTAGCGCGCTCCTACGAGCAGTACTTC. It encodes CASSSAGLARSYEQYF.

The DNA of the CDR3 is TGTGCCACCAGCTTTTCCGCCAGGGAGGGTGCTTTCTTT. Translated: CATSFSAREGAFF. J is TRBJ1-1 and V is TRBV15; D might be TRBD1 (5 bases). V lost 5 bases, J lost 11 bases, and 18 bases lay in between. Germline CDR1 LNHNV, CDR2 YYDKDF (reference sequence). The length of the CDR3 is 13 residues.

The chain has TRBV29-1 and TRBJ2-5; D gene unclear. This CDR3 is 14 amino acids long. V was shortened by 4 bases and J by 2 bases, with 14 bases between the two germline ends. The germline V gene has CDR1 SQVTM and CDR2 ANQGSEA. This chain's CDR3 is CSVAPRLRQETQYF. For the CDR3, the DNA is TGCAGCGTTGCCCCTAGGCTTAGACAAGAGACCCAGTACTTC.